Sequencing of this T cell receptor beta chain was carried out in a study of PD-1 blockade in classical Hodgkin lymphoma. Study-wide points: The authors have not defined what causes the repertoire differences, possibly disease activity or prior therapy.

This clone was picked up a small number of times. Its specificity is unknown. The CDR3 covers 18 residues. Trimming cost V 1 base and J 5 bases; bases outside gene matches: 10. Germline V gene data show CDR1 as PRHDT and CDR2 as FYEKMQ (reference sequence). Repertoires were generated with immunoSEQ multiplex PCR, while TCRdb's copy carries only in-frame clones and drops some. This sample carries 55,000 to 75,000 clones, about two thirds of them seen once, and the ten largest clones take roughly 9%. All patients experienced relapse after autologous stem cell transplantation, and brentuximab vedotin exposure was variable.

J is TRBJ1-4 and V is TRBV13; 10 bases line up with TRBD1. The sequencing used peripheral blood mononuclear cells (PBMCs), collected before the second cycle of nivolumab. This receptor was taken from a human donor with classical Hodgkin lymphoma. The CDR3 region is CASSLASGTGASNEKLFF. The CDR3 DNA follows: TGTGCCAGCAGCTTAGCCTCGGGGACAGGGGCATCGAATGAAAAACTGTTTTTT.